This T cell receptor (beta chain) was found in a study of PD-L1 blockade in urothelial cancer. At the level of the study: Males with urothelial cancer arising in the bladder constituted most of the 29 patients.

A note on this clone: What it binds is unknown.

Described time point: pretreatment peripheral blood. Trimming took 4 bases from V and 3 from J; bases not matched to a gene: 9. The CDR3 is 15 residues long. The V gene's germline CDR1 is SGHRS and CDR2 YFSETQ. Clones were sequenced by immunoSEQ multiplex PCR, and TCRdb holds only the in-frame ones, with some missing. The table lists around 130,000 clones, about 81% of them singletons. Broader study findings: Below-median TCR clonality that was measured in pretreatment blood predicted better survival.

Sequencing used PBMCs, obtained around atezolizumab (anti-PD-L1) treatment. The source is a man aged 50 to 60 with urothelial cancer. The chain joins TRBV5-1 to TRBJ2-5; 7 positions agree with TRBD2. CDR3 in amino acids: CASSHHSGDKETQYF. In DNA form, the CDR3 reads TGCGCCAGCAGCCACCACAGCGGGGATAAAGAGACCCAGTACTTC.